This TCR beta chain originates from a study of identical twins. In TCRdb, the 5' RACE reads were re-called with MiXCR into one record per CDR3 protein. Of 650,000 to 750,000 distinct CDR3 sequences listed, over 20% are singletons. This same sample was also taken into another study, of T cells expressing NK-cell markers.

The sequence was obtained from a young woman in good health. Sequencing was performed on PBMCs.

The CDR3 coding sequence is TGCGCCAGCGGGTCTCCGGGACAGGGCTCCTACGAGCAGTACTTC. Translated: CASGSPGQGSYEQYF. The chain couples TRBV5-1 to TRBJ2-7, with 9 bases aligning to TRBD1. V lost 7 bases to trimming and J lost 0 bases; unmatched junction nucleotides: 8. This CDR3 is built from 15 residues. From germline, CDR1 is SGHRS and CDR2 YFSETQ. Complete variable domain (other parts from reference TRBV5-1 and TRBJ2-7): KAGVTQTPRYLIKTRGQQVTLSCSPISGHRSVSWYQQTPGQGLQFLFEYFSETQRNKGNFPGRFSGRQFSNSRSEMNVSTLELGDSALYLCASGSPGQGSYEQYFGPGTRLTVT.